Listed below are T cell receptor beta chains from one sample, sequenced in a study of regulatory T cells in long-lasting Graves disease. Via MiXCR, TCRdb re-called the multiplex PCR reads, giving one row per CDR3 protein. The sample records 600,000 to 650,000 distinct CDR3 sequences, 15% to 20% being singletons. These data also featured in a second study, about T cells in Graves' hyperthyroidism and ophthalmopathy.

Sequenced here: peripheral blood mononuclear cells (PBMCs), sampled at new diagnosis, from a patient treated with antithyroid drugs. These receptors were taken from a woman in her 30s with Graves disease. CDR3s include the opening cysteine and the closing phenylalanine or tryptophan. The D gene is left open where the match is weak. Clone size is shown for a subset of rows, as once, few, many or a class of expanded clone.

v_gene	d_gene	abundance	j_gene	CDR3aa	CDR3nt
TRBV6-5	.	many	TRBJ2-1	CASSYGGGVGSSYNEQFF	TGTGCCAGCAGTTACGGGGGCGGGGTAGGGAGCTCCTACAATGAGCAGTTCTTC
TRBV7-2	.	many	TRBJ1-1	CASSLEFGRSTEAFF	TGTGCCAGCAGCTTAGAGTTCGGCAGAAGCACTGAAGCTTTCTTT
TRBV9	.	.	TRBJ2-3	CASRKGGTTDTQYF	TGTGCCAGCAGAAAAGGGGGAACCACAGATACGCAGTATTTT
TRBV12-5	.	many	TRBJ1-2	CASGTGRDQNFDGYTF	TGTGCTAGTGGTACGGGTAGGGACCAAAACTTCGATGGCTACACCTTC
TRBV7-2	.	.	TRBJ2-7	CASSLVQSGEQYF	TGTGCCAGCAGCTTAGTCCAATCCGGGGAGCAGTACTTC
TRBV12-3/TRBV12-4	.	many	TRBJ1-2	CASTTSGGSYGYTF	TGTGCCAGCACCACATCGGGCGGGAGCTATGGCTACACCTTC
TRBV20-1	.	many	TRBJ1-5	CSATLGGASNQPQHF	TGCAGTGCTACCCTCGGGGGGGCAAGCAATCAGCCCCAGCATTTT
TRBV12-3/TRBV12-4	TRBD2	.	TRBJ2-2	CAGRSGTSGSSITGELFF	TGTGCCGGCCGATCCGGGACTAGCGGGAGTTCTATCACCGGGGAGCTGTTTTTT
TRBV3-1	.	many	TRBJ1-4	CASSQGTSNEKLFF	TGTGCCAGCAGCCAAGGGACATCCAATGAAAAACTGTTTTTT
TRBV18	TRBD2	.	TRBJ2-1	CASSATSGRASSDEQFF	TGTGCCAGCTCAGCTACTAGCGGGAGGGCCTCTAGCGATGAGCAGTTCTTC
TRBV10-2	TRBD2	many	TRBJ2-2	CASAALAGGTGELFF	TGCGCCAGCGCGGCGCTAGCGGGAGGCACCGGGGAGCTGTTTTTT
TRBV7-8	.	many	TRBJ2-7	CASSLARGHGYEQYF	TGTGCCAGCAGCTTAGCCAGGGGACACGGCTACGAGCAGTACTTC
TRBV28	.	many	TRBJ1-4	CASSSNRESRPNEKLFF	TGTGCCAGCAGTTCTAACAGGGAGTCGAGACCTAATGAAAAACTGTTTTTT
TRBV29-1	.	few	TRBJ2-5	CSVPGYQETQYF	TGCAGCGTTCCCGGATATCAAGAGACCCAGTACTTC
TRBV6-2/TRBV6-3	.	many	TRBJ2-2	CASSYERELFF	TGTGCCAGCAGTTACGAGCGGGAGCTGTTTTTT
TRBV2	.	many	TRBJ2-5	CASSEDSGLNRPQYF	TGTGCCAGCAGTGAAGATAGCGGCCTCAATCGGCCCCAGTACTTC
TRBV28	TRBD1	many	TRBJ2-1	CASRDRGYRESYNEQFF	TGTGCCAGCCGGGACAGGGGGTATCGGGAATCCTACAATGAGCAGTTCTTC
TRBV12-3/TRBV12-4	TRBD1	many	TRBJ1-5	CASSLGTGGGSNQPQHF	TGTGCCAGCAGTTTAGGGACAGGGGGTGGGAGCAATCAGCCCCAGCATTTT
TRBV5-1	.	few	TRBJ1-2	CASSLTLGLLGGYTF	TGCGCCAGCAGCCTAACCCTGGGACTTCTGGGGGGCTACACCTTC
TRBV6-1	.	.	TRBJ1-2	CASRTGHLSANYGYTF	TGTGCCAGCAGGACGGGACATTTATCGGCTAACTATGGCTACACCTTC
TRBV7-6	.	.	TRBJ2-3	CASSLGAGRGSTDTQYF	TGTGCCAGCAGCTTAGGGGCAGGTCGCGGGAGCACAGATACGCAGTATTTT
TRBV7-9	.	.	TRBJ2-7	CASSLLASTYEQYF	TGTGCCAGCAGCCTGCTAGCGAGTACCTACGAGCAGTACTTC
TRBV2	.	.	TRBJ1-1	CASSQNLGLRTEAFF	TGTGCCAGCAGTCAAAATCTGGGCCTGAGGACTGAAGCTTTCTTT
TRBV2	.	few	TRBJ2-6	CASSAGPQSGANVLTF	TGTGCCAGCAGCGCTGGTCCTCAGTCTGGGGCCAACGTCCTGACTTTC
TRBV12-3/TRBV12-4	.	many	TRBJ1-1	CASRLTDGTEAFF	TGTGCCAGCAGATTAACAGACGGCACTGAAGCTTTCTTT
TRBV25-1	.	many	TRBJ2-7	CASSEGVRGFSYEQYF	TGTGCCAGCAGTGAAGGAGTTCGGGGGTTCTCCTACGAGCAGTACTTC
TRBV11-2	.	.	TRBJ1-3	CASSLEGVTIYF	TGTGCCAGCAGCTTAGAGGGGGTGACCATATATTTT
TRBV28	.	.	TRBJ2-2	CAAQTTGSGELFF	TGTGCCGCCCAAACCACAGGGTCCGGGGAGCTGTTTTTT
TRBV19	.	.	TRBJ1-5	CASGHWAADNQPQHF	TGTGCCAGTGGTCATTGGGCGGCTGACAATCAGCCCCAGCATTTT
TRBV20-1	.	many	TRBJ1-5	CSAKPWGDQPQHF	TGCAGTGCTAAACCCTGGGGGGATCAGCCCCAGCATTTT
TRBV27	TRBD1	few	TRBJ1-5	CASSLGTGMNQPQHF	TGTGCCAGCAGTCTAGGGACAGGGATGAATCAGCCCCAGCATTTT
TRBV7-6	TRBD2	.	TRBJ2-3	CASSHGGGVVDTQYF	TGTGCCAGCAGCCATGGGGGGGGAGTAGTAGATACGCAGTATTTT
TRBV2	.	many	TRBJ2-2	CASSEGGGPGELFF	TGTGCCAGCAGTGAAGGGGGCGGACCCGGGGAGCTGTTTTTT
TRBV10-3	.	many	TRBJ2-3	CAITEQATDTQYF	TGTGCCATCACCGAACAGGCGACAGATACGCAGTATTTT
TRBV2	.	many	TRBJ2-2	CASSQAELGIGELFF	TGTGCCAGCAGTCAAGCGGAGCTCGGGATCGGGGAGCTGTTTTTT
TRBV7-2	TRBD1	many	TRBJ2-1	CASSLLSDRGDEQFF	TGTGCCAGCAGCTTACTCTCGGACAGGGGCGATGAGCAGTTCTTC
TRBV25-1	.	few	TRBJ1-2	CASSESRTYGYTF	TGTGCCAGCAGTGAATCCAGGACTTATGGCTACACCTTC
TRBV28	TRBD1	many	TRBJ2-7	CASSVTQGESRF	TGTGCCAGCAGCGTTACCCAGGGGGAGTCCCGCTTC
TRBV12-3/TRBV12-4	.	many	TRBJ2-1	CASSPIKGPYNEQFF	TGTGCCAGCAGTCCTATTAAAGGGCCCTACAATGAGCAGTTCTTC
TRBV5-1	.	many	TRBJ2-1	CASSLEVRGTFF	TGCGCCAGCAGCTTGGAGGTCAGGGGTACGTTCTTC
TRBV20-1	.	many	TRBJ1-5	CSARDGDSNQPQHF	TGCAGTGCTAGGGATGGAGATAGCAATCAGCCCCAGCATTTT
TRBV11-2	TRBD1	many	TRBJ2-7	CASRRTGGSDYEQYF	TGTGCCAGCAGGAGGACAGGGGGCTCGGACTACGAGCAGTACTTC
TRBV28	.	few	TRBJ1-2	CASSLLSDYGYTF	TGTGCCAGCAGTTTATTGTCAGACTATGGCTACACCTTC
TRBV6-1	.	many	TRBJ1-5	CASSRAASNQPQHF	TGTGCCAGCAGTCGGGCGGCTAGCAATCAGCCCCAGCATTTT
TRBV20-1	TRBD2	.	TRBJ2-3	CSADFLAGGGTDTQYF	TGCAGTGCTGATTTTCTAGCGGGAGGGGGCACAGATACGCAGTATTTT
TRBV3-1	.	.	TRBJ2-2	CASSQVGMGHTGELFF	TGTGCCAGCAGCCAAGTAGGGATGGGGCACACCGGGGAGCTGTTTTTT
TRBV12-3/TRBV12-4	.	many	TRBJ2-4	CASSAGTLAKNIQYF	TGTGCCAGCAGCGCCGGGACCCTAGCCAAAAACATTCAGTACTTC
TRBV12-3/TRBV12-4	TRBD1	.	TRBJ1-2	CASSFGQGTGYGYTF	TGTGCCAGCAGTTTCGGACAGGGGACGGGGTATGGCTACACCTTC
TRBV5-1	.	few	TRBJ2-7	CASSSRDGAIEQYF	TGCGCCAGCAGCTCCAGAGATGGCGCAATCGAGCAGTACTTC
TRBV20-1	.	.	TRBJ2-6	CSAVSGIGANVLTF	TGCAGTGCTGTCAGCGGCATAGGGGCCAACGTCCTGACTTTC
TRBV6-5	.	.	TRBJ2-1	CASSYIMDSEQFF	TGTGCCAGCAGTTACATTATGGATAGTGAGCAGTTCTTC
TRBV20-1	.	.	TRBJ1-3	CSANGPASGNTIYF	TGCAGTGCTAACGGGCCGGCGTCTGGAAACACCATATATTTT
TRBV2	.	.	TRBJ2-6	CASSDDSSGANVLTF	TGTGCCAGCAGTGATGACAGCTCTGGGGCCAACGTCCTGACTTTC
TRBV7-9	TRBD2	.	TRBJ2-3	CASSPGTSGYTDTRYF	TGTGCCAGCAGCCCCGGGACTAGCGGTTACACAGATACGCGGTATTTT